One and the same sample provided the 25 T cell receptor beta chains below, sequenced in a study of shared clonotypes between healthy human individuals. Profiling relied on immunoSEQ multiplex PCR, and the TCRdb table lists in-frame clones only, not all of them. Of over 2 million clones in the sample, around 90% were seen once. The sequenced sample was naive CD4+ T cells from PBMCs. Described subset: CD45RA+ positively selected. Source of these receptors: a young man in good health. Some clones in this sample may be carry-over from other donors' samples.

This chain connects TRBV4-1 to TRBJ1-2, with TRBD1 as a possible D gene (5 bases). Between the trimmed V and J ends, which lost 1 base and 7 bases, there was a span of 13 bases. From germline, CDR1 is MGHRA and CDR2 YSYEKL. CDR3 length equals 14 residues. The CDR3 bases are TGCGCCAGCAGCCAAGGGGACCCCGTGACTGGCTACACCTTC. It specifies CASSQGDPVTGYTF.

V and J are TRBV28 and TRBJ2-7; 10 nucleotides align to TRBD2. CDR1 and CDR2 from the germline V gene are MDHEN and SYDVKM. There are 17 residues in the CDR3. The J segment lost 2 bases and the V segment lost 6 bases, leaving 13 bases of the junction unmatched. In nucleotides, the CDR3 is TGTGCCAGCAGCCCCAGTAGGACTAGCGGTTTAGCCTACGAGCAGTACTTC. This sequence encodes CASSPSRTSGLAYEQYF.

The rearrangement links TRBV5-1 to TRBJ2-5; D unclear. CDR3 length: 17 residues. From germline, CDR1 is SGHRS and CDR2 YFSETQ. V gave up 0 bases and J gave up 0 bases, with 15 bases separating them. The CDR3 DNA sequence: TGCGCCAGCAGCTTGGGGGCGGCCCCCAATTACCAAGAGACCCAGTACTTC. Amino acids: CASSLGAAPNYQETQYF.

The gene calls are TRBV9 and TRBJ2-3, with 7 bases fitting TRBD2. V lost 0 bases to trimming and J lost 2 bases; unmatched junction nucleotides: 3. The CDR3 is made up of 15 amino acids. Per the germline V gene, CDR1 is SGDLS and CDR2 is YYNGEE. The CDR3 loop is CASSVVSGITDTQYF. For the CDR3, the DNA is TGTGCCAGCAGCGTAGTAAGCGGGATCACAGATACGCAGTATTTT.

The CDR3 DNA sequence: TGTGCCAGCAGCTTTCGGACAGCCGAGACCCAGTACTTC. Residues: CASSFRTAETQYF. The chain links TRBV7-3 to TRBJ2-5, with a tentative D call TRBD1 (6 bases). V was clipped by 3 bases and J by 5 bases, with 10 bases between them. The CDR3 is 13 amino acids. Germline CDR1 and CDR2: SGHTA and FQGTGA.

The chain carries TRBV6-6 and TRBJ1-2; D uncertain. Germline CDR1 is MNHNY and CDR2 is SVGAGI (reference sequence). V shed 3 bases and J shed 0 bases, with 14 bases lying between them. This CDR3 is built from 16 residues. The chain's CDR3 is CASSYYLAGANYGYTF. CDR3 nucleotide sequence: TGTGCCAGCAGTTATTATCTCGCAGGAGCTAACTATGGCTACACCTTC.

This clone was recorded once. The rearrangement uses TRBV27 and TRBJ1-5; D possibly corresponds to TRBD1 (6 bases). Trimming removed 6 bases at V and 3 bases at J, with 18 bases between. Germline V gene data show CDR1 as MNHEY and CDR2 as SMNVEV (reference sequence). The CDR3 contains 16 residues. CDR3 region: CASSSKGGANNQPQHF. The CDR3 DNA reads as TGTGCCAGCAGCTCAAAGGGGGGGGCGAACAATCAGCCCCAGCATTTT.

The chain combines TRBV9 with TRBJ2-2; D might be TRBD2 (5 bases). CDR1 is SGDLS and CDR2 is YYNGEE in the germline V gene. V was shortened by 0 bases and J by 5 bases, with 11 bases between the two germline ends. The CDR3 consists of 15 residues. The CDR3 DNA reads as TGTGCCAGCAGCGTAGGCGGGTCGTGGACCGGGGAGCTGTTTTTT. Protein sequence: CASSVGGSWTGELFF.

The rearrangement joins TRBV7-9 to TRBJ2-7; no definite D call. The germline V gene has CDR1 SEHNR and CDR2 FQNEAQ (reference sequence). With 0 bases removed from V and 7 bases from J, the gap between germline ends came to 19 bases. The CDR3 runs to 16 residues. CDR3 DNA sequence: TGTGCCAGCAGCTTAGCCCAGGTTTCGTCGTGGGGTGAGCAGTACTTC. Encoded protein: CASSLAQVSSWGEQYF.

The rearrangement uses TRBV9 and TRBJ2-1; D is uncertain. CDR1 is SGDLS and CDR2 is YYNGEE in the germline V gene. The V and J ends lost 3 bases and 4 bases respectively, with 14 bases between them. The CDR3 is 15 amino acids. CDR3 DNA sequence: TGTGCCAGCAGCGCCTCGGACGAACCATACAATGAGCAGTTCTTC. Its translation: CASSASDEPYNEQFF.

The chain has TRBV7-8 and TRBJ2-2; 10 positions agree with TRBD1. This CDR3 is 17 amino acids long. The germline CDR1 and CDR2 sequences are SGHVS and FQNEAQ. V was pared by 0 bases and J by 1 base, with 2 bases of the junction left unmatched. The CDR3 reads CASSLAGTGVNTGELFF. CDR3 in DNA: TGTGCCAGCAGCTTAGCCGGGACAGGGGTGAACACCGGGGAGCTGTTTTTT.

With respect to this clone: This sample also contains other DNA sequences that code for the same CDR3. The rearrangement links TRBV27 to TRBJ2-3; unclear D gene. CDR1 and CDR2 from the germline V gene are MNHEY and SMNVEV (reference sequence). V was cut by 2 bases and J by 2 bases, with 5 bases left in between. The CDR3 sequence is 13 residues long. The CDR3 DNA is TGTGCCAGCAGTTTACTGGCCACAGATACGCAGTATTTT. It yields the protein CASSLLATDTQYF.

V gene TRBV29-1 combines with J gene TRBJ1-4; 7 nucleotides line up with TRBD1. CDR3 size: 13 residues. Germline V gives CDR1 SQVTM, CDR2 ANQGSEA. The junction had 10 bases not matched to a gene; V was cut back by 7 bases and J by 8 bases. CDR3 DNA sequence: TGCAGCGCCGATGACAGGGCTCGGGAAAAACTGTTTTTT. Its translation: CSADDRAREKLFF.

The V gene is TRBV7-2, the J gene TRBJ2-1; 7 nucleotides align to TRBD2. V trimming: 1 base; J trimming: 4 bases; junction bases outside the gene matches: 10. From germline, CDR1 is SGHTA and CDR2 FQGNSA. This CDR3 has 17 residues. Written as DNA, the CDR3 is TGTGCCAGCAGCTTAGGACCCCGGGCTAGCGGATACAATGAGCAGTTCTTC. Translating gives CASSLGPRASGYNEQFF.

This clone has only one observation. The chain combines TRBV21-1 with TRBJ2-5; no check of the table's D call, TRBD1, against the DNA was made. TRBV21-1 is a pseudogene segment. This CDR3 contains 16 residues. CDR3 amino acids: CASSKPSWDSQETQYF. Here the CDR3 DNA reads TGTGCCAGCAGCAAACCGTCCTGGGACAGCCAAGAGACCCAGTACTTC.

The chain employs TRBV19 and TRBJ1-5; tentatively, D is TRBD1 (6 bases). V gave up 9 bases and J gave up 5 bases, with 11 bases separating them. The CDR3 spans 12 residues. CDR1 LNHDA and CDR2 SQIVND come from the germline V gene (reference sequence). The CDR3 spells CASRDNDQPQHF. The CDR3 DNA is TGTGCCAGCCGGGACAACGATCAGCCCCAGCATTTT.

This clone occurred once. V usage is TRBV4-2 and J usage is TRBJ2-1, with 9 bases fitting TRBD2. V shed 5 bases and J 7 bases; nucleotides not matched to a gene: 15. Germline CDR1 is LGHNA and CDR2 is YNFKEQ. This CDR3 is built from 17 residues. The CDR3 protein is CASSTSGRPPRYNEQFF. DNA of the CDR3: TGTGCCAGCAGCACCAGCGGGAGGCCCCCGAGGTATAATGAGCAGTTCTTC.

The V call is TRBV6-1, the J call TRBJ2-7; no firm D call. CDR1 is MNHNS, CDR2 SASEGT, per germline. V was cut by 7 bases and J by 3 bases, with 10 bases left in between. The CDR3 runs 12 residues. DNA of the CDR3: TGTGCCAGCACGACCCAGGTCTACGAGCAGTACTTC. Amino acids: CASTTQVYEQYF.

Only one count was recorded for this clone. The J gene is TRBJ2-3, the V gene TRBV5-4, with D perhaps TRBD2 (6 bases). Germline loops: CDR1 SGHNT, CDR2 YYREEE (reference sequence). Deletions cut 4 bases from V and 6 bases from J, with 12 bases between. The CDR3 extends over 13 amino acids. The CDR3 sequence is CASSLGTLDTQYF. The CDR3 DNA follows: TGTGCCAGCAGCCTCGGGACTCTTGATACGCAGTATTTT. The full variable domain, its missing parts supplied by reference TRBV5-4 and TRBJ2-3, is ETGVTQSPTHLIKTRGQQVTLRCSSQSGHNTVSWYQQALGQGPQFIFQYYREEENGRGNFPPRFSGLQFPNYSSELNVNALELDDSALYLCASSLGTLDTQYFGPGTRLTVL.

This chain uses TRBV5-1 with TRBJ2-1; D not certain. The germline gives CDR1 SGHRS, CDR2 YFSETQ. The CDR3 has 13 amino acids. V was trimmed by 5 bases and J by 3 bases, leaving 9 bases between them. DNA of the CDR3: TGCGCCAGCAGGACGGATCTCTACAATGAGCAGTTCTTC. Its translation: CASRTDLYNEQFF. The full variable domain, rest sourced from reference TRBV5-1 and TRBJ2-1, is KAGVTQTPRYLIKTRGQQVTLSCSPISGHRSVSWYQQTPGQGLQFLFEYFSETQRNKGNFPGRFSGRQFSNSRSEMNVSTLELGDSALYLCASRTDLYNEQFFGPGTRLTVL.

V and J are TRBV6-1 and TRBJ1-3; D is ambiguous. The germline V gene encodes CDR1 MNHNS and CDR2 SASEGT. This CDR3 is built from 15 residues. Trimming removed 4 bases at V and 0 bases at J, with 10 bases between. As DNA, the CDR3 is TGTGCCAGCAGTGGGTCTCTCGGCTCTGGAAACACCATATATTTT. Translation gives CASSGSLGSGNTIYF.

CDR3 amino acids: CASSRRDYEQYF. The CDR3 coding sequence is TGTGCCAGCAGCCGCAGGGACTACGAGCAGTACTTC. V is TRBV2 and J is TRBJ2-7; weak D call: TRBD1 (5 bases). Trimming removed 6 bases at V and 3 bases at J, with 9 bases between. Germline CDR1 and CDR2: SNHLY and FYNNEI. The CDR3 extends over 12 amino acids.

The CDR3: CASSHGLTRANYEQYF. DNA for the CDR3: TGTGCCAGCAGCCACGGACTAACTAGGGCAAATTACGAGCAGTACTTC. The chain combines TRBV7-2 with TRBJ2-7; tentatively, D is TRBD2 (6 bases). Trimming removed 5 bases at V and 4 bases at J, with 21 bases between. Per the germline V gene, CDR1 is SGHTA and CDR2 is FQGNSA. This CDR3 region has 16 residues.

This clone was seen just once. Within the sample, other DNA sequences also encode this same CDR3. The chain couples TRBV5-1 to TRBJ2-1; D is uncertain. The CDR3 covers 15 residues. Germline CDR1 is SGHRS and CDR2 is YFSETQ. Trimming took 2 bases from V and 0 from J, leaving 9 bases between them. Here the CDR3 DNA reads TGCGCCAGCAGCTTCCAAGCCAGCTCCTACAATGAGCAGTTCTTC. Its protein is CASSFQASSYNEQFF.

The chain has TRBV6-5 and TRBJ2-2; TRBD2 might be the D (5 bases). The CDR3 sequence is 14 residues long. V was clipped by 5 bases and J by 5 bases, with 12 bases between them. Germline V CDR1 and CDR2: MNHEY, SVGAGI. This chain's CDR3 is CASSITRGTGELFF. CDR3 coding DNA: TGTGCCAGCAGTATAACTCGGGGTACCGGGGAGCTGTTTTTT.